This T cell receptor beta chain is drawn from a study of cytotoxic CD8 clonotypes in ibrutinib-treated CLL. Study information: The group held 11 relapsed/refractory and about 15 treatment-naive patients, with some 17 IGHV unmutated. Study observations and caveats: Patients had baseline clonality above age-matched healthy donors, and this clonality moved with circulating CD8+ T-cell counts. Public clonotypes were seen rarely and were contracted or stable on treatment.

On this clone: What it binds is not known.

The CDR3 has 11 residues. Germline CDR1 reads DFQATT; CDR2 reads SNEGSKA (reference sequence). Trimming removed 3 bases from V and 3 bases from J, with 6 bases in between. Libraries were prepared by immunoSEQ multiplex PCR; TCRdb keeps only in-frame clonotypes and omits some of them. Of around 40,000 clones listed, roughly two thirds are singletons. The chain uses TRBV20-1 and TRBJ2-7; D remains ambiguous. This material consisted of PBMCs, taken at disease progression, from a patient treated with ibrutinib. The receptor was isolated from a human donor with chronic lymphocytic leukemia. The CDR3 is CSARHSYEQYF. The CDR3 DNA is TGCAGTGCTAGGCACAGCTACGAGCAGTACTTC.